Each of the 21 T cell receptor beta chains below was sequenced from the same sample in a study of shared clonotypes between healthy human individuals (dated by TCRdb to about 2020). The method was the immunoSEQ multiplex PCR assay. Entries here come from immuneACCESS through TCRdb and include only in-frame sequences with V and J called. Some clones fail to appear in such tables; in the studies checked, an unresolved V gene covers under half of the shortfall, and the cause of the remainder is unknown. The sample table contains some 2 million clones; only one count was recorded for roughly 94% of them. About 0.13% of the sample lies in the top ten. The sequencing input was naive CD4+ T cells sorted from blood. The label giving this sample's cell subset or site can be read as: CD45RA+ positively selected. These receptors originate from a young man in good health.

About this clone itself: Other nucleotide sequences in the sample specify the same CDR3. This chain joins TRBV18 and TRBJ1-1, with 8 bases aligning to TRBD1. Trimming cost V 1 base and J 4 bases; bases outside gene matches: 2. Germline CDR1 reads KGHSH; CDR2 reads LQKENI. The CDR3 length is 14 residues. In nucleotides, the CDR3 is TGTGCCAGCTCACCACTACAGGGGGGCACTGAAGCTTTCTTT. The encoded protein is CASSPLQGGTEAFF.

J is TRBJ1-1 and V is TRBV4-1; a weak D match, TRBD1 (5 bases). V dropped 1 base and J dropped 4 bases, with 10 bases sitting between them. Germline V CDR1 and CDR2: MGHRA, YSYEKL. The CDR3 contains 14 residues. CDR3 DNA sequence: TGCGCCAGCAGCCAAGTTACCAGGGTCACTGAAGCTTTCTTT. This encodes CASSQVTRVTEAFF.

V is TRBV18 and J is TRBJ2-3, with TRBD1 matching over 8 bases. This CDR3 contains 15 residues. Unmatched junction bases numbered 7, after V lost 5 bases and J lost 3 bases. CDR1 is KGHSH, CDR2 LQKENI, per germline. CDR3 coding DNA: TGTGCCAGCTCAAAGGACAGGGTTGGGACAGATACGCAGTATTTT. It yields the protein CASSKDRVGTDTQYF.

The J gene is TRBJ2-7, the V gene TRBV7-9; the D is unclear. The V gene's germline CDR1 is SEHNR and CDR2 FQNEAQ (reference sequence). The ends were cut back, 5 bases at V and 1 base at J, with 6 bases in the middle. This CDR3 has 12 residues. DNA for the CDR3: TGTGCCAGCAGCGCAGGATCCTACGAGCAGTACTTC. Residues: CASSAGSYEQYF.

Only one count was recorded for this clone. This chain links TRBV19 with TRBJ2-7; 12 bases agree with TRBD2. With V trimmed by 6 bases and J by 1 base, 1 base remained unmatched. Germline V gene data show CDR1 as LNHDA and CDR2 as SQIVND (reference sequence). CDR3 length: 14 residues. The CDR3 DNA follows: TGTGCCAGTAGAGGACTAGCGGGATCCTACGAGCAGTACTTC. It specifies CASRGLAGSYEQYF.

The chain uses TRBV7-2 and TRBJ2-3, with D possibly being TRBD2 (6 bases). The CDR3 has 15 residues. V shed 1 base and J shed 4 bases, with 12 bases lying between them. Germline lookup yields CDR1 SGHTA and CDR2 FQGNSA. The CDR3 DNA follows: TGTGCCAGCAGCTTAGTGGTCGGGGGTCCAGATACGCAGTATTTT. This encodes CASSLVVGGPDTQYF.

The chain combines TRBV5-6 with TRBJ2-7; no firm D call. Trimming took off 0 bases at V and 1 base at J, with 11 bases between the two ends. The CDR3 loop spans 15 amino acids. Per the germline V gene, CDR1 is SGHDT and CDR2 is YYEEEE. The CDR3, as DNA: TGTGCCAGCAGCTTGGATCCAGGATCGTCCTACGAGCAGTACTTC. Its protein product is CASSLDPGSSYEQYF.

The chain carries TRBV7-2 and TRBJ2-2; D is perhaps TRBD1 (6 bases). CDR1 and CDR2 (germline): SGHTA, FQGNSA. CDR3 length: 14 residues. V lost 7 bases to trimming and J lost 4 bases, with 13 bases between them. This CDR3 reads CASKLQGFTGELFF. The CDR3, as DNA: TGTGCCAGCAAGTTACAGGGATTCACCGGGGAGCTGTTTTTT.

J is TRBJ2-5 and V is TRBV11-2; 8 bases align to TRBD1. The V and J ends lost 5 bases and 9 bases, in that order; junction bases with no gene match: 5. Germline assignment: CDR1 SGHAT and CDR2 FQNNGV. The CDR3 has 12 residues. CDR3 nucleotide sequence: TGTGCCAGCAGCACCGACAGGGGTGCCCAGTACTTC. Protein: CASSTDRGAQYF.

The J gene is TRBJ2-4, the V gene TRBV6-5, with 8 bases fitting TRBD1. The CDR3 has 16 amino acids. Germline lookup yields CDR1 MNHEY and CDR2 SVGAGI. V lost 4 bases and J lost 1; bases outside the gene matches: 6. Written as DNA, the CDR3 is TGTGCCAGCAGTTTGGGCCAGGGGGCGGCCAAAAACATTCAGTACTTC. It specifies CASSLGQGAAKNIQYF.

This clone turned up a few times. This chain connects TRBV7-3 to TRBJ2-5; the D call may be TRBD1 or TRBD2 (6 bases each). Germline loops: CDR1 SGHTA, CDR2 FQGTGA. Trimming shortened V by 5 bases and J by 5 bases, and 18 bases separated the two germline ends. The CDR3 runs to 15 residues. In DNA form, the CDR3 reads TGTGCCAGCAGCGCCGGGGGCTACCTCGGGGAGACCCAGTACTTC. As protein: CASSAGGYLGETQYF.

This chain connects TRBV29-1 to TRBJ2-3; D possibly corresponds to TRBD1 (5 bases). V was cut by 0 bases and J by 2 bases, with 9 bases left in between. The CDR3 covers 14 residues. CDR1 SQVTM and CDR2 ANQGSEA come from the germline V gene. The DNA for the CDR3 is TGCAGCGTTGAAGAAGGGGCAAACACAGATACGCAGTATTTT. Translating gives CSVEEGANTDTQYF.

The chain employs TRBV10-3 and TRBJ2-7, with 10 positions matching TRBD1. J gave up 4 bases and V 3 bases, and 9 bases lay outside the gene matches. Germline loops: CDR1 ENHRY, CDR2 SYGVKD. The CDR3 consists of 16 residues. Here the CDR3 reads CAISDPPGQGIYEQYF. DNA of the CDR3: TGTGCCATCAGTGATCCCCCGGGACAGGGGATATACGAGCAGTACTTC.

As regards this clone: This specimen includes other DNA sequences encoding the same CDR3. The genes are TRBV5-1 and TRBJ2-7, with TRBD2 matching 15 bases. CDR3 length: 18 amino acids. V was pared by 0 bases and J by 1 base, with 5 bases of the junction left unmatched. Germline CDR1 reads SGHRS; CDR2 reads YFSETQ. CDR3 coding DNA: TGCGCCAGCAGCTTGGGGACTAGCGGGGGGGCGAAGTCCTACGAGCAGTACTTC. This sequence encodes CASSLGTSGGAKSYEQYF.

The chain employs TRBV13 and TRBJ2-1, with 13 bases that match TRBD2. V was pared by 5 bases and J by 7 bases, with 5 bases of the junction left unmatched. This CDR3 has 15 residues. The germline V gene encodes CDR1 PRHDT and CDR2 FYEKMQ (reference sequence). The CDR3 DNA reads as TGTGCCAGCAGCGCACTAGCGGGAGGGCCGAATGAGCAGTTCTTC. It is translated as CASSALAGGPNEQFF.

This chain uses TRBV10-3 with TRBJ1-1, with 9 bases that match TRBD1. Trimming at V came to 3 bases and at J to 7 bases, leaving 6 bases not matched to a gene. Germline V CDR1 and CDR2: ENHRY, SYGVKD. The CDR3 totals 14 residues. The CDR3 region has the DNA TGTGCCATCAGTGATTGGGACAGGGAGTATGAAGCTTTCTTT. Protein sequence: CAISDWDREYEAFF.

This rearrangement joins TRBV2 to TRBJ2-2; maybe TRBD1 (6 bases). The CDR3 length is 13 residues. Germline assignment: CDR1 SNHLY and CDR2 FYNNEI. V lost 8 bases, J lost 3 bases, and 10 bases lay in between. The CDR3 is CASGTGHTGELFF. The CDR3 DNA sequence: TGTGCCAGCGGAACAGGGCACACCGGGGAGCTGTTTTTT.

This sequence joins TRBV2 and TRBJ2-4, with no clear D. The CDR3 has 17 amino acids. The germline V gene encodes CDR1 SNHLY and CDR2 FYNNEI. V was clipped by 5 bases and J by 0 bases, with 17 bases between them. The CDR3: CASSLLRPELAKNIQYF. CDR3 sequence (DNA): TGTGCCAGCAGTCTTCTGAGACCCGAACTAGCCAAAAACATTCAGTACTTC.

In DNA form, the CDR3 reads TGTGCCAGCAGCTTAGAAGGCAGGGCTCCAGATACGCAGTATTTT. Its translation is CASSLEGRAPDTQYF. The chain has TRBV7-2 and TRBJ2-3; D is perhaps TRBD1 (5 bases). Trimming removed 1 base at V and 4 bases at J, with 12 bases between. The CDR3 is made up of 15 amino acids. Germline CDR1 and CDR2: SGHTA and FQGNSA.

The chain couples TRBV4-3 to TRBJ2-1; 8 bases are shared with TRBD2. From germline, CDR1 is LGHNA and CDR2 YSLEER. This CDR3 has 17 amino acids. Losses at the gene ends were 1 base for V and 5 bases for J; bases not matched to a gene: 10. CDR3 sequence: CASSQVWASGSNNEQFF. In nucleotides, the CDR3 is TGCGCCAGCAGCCAAGTCTGGGCTAGCGGGTCGAACAATGAGCAGTTCTTC.

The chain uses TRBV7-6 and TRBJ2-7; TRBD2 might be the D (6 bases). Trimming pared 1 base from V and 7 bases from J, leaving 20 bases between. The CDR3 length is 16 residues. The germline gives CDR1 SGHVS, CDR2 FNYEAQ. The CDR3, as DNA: TGTGCCAGCAGCTTAGAACCCAGCGGGCTAGTCTGGGAGCAGTACTTC. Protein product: CASSLEPSGLVWEQYF.